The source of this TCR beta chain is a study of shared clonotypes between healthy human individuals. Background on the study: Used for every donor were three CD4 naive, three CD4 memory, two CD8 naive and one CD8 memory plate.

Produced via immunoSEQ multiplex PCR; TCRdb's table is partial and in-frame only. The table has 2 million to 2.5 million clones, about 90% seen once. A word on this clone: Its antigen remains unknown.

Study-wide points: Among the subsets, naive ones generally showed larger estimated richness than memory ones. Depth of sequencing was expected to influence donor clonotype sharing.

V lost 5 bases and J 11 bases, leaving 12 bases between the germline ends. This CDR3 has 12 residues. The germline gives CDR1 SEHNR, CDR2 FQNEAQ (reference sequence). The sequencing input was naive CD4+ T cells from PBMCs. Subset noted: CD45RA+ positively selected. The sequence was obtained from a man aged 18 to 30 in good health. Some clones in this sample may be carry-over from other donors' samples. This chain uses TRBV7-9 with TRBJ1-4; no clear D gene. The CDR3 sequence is CASSLNTDKLFF. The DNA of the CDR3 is TGTGCCAGCAGCCTTAACACCGATAAACTGTTTTTT. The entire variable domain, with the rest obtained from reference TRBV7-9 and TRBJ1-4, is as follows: DTGVSQNPRHKITKRGQNVTFRCDPISEHNRLYWYRQTLGQGPEFLTYFQNEAQLEKSRLLSDRFSAERPKGSFSTLEIQRTEQGDSAMYLCASSLNTDKLFFGSGTQLSVL.